The 31 T cell receptor beta chains reported below all come from one sample, sequenced in a study of patients and donors after allogeneic stem cell transplantation. Using its own MiXCR run on the RT-PCR reads, TCRdb lists one record per CDR3 protein. Counted here are about 200,000 distinct CDR3 sequences, more than 35% occurring once; the ten biggest clones make up roughly 10%. The material sequenced was blood, either unsorted or a sorted T cell fraction (not recorded which). The receptors derive from a human donor who was either an allogeneic HSCT recipient or a stem cell or donor lymphocyte infusion donor (not recorded which). It is not recorded whose cells these are; they may come from a transplant donor.

This chain uses TRBV2 with TRBJ2-2; D uncertain. V was clipped by 6 bases and J by 5 bases, with 10 bases between them. CDR1 is SNHLY and CDR2 is FYNNEI in the germline V gene. This CDR3 contains 13 residues. CDR3 sequence: CASSVGYTGELFF. The CDR3 DNA reads TGTGCCAGCAGCGTGGGCTATACCGGGGAGCTGTTTTTT.

The chain links TRBV10-3 to TRBJ2-6; no definite D call. The length of the CDR3 is 13 residues. Trimming cost V 4 bases and J 2 bases, with 3 bases left between them. Germline V gene lookup returns CDR1 ENHRY and CDR2 SYGVKD. The CDR3 protein is CAISGPGANVLTF. DNA of the CDR3: TGTGCCATCAGTGGTCCTGGGGCCAACGTCCTGACTTTC.

This clonotype showed up just a few times. The rearrangement joins TRBV4-3 to TRBJ1-6; D gene unclear. V lost 1 base and J 5 bases, leaving 15 bases between the germline ends. The germline V gene has CDR1 LGHNA and CDR2 YSLEER. This CDR3 is 17 amino acids long. The CDR3, as DNA: TGCGCCAGCAGCCAAGCAGCGCAGGACGCGAATAATTCACCCCTCCACTTT. Translated: CASSQAAQDANNSPLHF.

The chain uses TRBV12-3 or TRBV12-4 and TRBJ1-4; D possibly corresponds to TRBD1 (5 bases). The CDR3 has 14 amino acids. V lost 6 bases and J 8 bases, leaving 16 bases between the germline ends. CDR3 bases: TGTGCCAGCAGCCCGAGGGGATTCTCAGAAAAACTGTTTTTT. This gives the protein CASSPRGFSEKLFF.

V is TRBV7-6 and J is TRBJ1-5; the D is unclear. With 1 base removed from V and 2 bases from J, the gap between germline ends came to 6 bases. Germline-derived CDR1 and CDR2 are SGHVS and FNYEAQ. The CDR3 runs to 14 residues. CDR3 sequence (DNA): TGTGCCAGCAGCTTAGAAATGGGCAATCAGCCCCAGCATTTT. Amino acids: CASSLEMGNQPQHF. The full variable domain, its missing parts supplied by reference TRBV7-6 and TRBJ1-5, is GAGVSQSPRYKVTKRGQDVALRCDPISGHVSLYWYRQALGQGPEFLTYFNYEAQQDKSGLPNDRFSAERPEGSISTLTIQRTEQRDSAMYRCASSLEMGNQPQHFGDGTRLSIL.

This clonotype was found a few times. J is TRBJ2-6 and V is TRBV10-3; D is uncertain. Trimming pared 4 bases from V and 0 bases from J, leaving 7 bases between. The CDR3 totals 15 residues. Germline loops: CDR1 ENHRY, CDR2 SYGVKD. This CDR3 reads CAISAPYSGANVLTF. The CDR3 nucleotides are TGTGCCATCAGTGCCCCGTACTCTGGGGCCAACGTCCTGACTTTC.

This chain joins TRBV12-3 or TRBV12-4 and TRBJ1-5, with D possibly TRBD1 on 5 matching bases. V was clipped by 5 bases and J by 2 bases, with 13 bases between them. This CDR3 comprises 15 residues. The CDR3 coding sequence is TGTGCCAGCAGTAGACCCGGGGCCGGCAATCAGCCCCAGCATTTT. It specifies CASSRPGAGNQPQHF.

This clonotype has just a few counts. The chain carries TRBV29-1 and TRBJ1-3; D possibly corresponds to TRBD1 (5 bases). The CDR3 has 13 amino acids. Germline values: CDR1 SQVTM, CDR2 ANQGSEA. Trimming took 5 bases from V and 2 from J, leaving 10 bases between them. CDR3 residues: CSVRPGAGNTIYF. The CDR3 DNA follows: TGCAGCGTTCGACCGGGGGCTGGAAACACCATATATTTT.

This sequence joins TRBV7-9 and TRBJ2-7; 10 bases map to TRBD2. The germline CDR1 and CDR2 sequences are SEHNR and FQNEAQ (reference sequence). The length of the CDR3 is 17 residues. With V trimmed by 2 bases and J by 3 bases, 10 bases remained unmatched. In DNA form, the CDR3 reads TGTGCCAGCAGCTTACGTAGGTATACTAGCGGGGACTACGAGCAGTACTTC. It encodes CASSLRRYTSGDYEQYF.

The chain employs TRBV27 and TRBJ1-6; D unresolved. V lost 3 bases and J lost 9, with 6 bases in between. CDR3 size: 12 residues. Germline CDR1 reads MNHEY; CDR2 reads SMNVEV (reference sequence). CDR3 sequence: CASSFSGSPLHF. The CDR3 DNA reads TGTGCCAGCAGTTTCTCGGGTTCACCCCTCCACTTT.

This chain links TRBV11-1 with TRBJ1-2; D call uncertain. V lost 3 bases to trimming and J lost 5 bases, with 7 bases between them. Germline V gene data show CDR1 as SGHAT and CDR2 as FQDESV (reference sequence). The CDR3 has 12 residues. CDR3 residues: CASSFTGYGYTF. Here the CDR3 DNA reads TGTGCCAGCAGCTTTACGGGGTATGGCTACACCTTC.

The genes are TRBV28 and TRBJ2-7; 7 bases map to TRBD1. Per the germline V gene, CDR1 is MDHEN and CDR2 is SYDVKM. The V and J ends lost 4 bases and 4 bases, in that order; junction bases with no gene match: 10. This CDR3 is built from 15 residues. DNA of the CDR3: TGTGCCAGCAGTTCCCCGGGACAGAATTCTTACGAGCAGTACTTC. Encoded protein: CASSSPGQNSYEQYF.

This clonotype occurred a few times. The chain joins TRBV3-1 to TRBJ2-5; TRBD1 is a possible D gene (6 bases). Germline V gene sequence: CDR1 LGHDT, CDR2 YNNKEL (reference sequence). V lost 0 bases to trimming and J lost 0 bases, with 8 bases between them. The CDR3 spans 15 residues. CDR3 region: CASSQETGYQETQYF. The CDR3, as DNA: TGTGCCAGCAGCCAAGAGACAGGTTACCAAGAGACCCAGTACTTC.

This clonotype was seen more than once but under ten times. The chain couples TRBV12-3 or TRBV12-4 to TRBJ2-5; 8 bases are shared with TRBD1. The CDR3 totals 11 residues. Trimming at V came to 8 bases and at J to 5 bases, leaving 1 base not matched to a gene. Here the CDR3 DNA reads TGTGCCAGCCGACAGGGGGAGACCCAGTACTTC. Its translation is CASRQGETQYF.

This clonotype was detected a few times. The genes are TRBV20-1 and TRBJ1-1, with D possibly being TRBD1 (6 bases). Trimming stripped 4 bases from V and 7 bases from J, with 16 bases between. This CDR3 region has 13 residues. Per germline, CDR1 DFQATT and CDR2 SNEGSKA (reference sequence). The CDR3 DNA is TGCAGTGCTACCGAAACAGGGTCCGGTGAAGCTTTCTTT. Translated: CSATETGSGEAFF.

The chain couples TRBV4-3 to TRBJ1-4, with 9 bases matching TRBD1. The V and J ends lost 0 bases and 0 bases, in that order; junction bases with no gene match: 11. The CDR3 consists of 20 residues. Per germline, CDR1 LGHNA and CDR2 YSLEER. The CDR3 region is CASSQDYLGQGFATNEKLFF. DNA of the CDR3: TGCGCCAGCAGCCAAGATTATTTGGGACAGGGATTTGCAACTAATGAAAAACTGTTTTTT.

Here the CDR3 reads CASTRDSTSNQPQHF. CDR3 DNA sequence: TGTGCCAGCACCCGGGACAGCACCAGCAATCAGCCCCAGCATTTT. The chain recombines TRBV12-3 or TRBV12-4 with TRBJ1-5; 7 bases are a match to TRBD1. CDR3 size: 15 residues. V was clipped by 7 bases and J by 1 base; unmatched bases: 7.

The rearrangement links TRBV20-1 to TRBJ2-1; D possibly corresponds to TRBD1 (6 bases). This CDR3 has 12 residues. Trimming shortened V by 8 bases and J by 3 bases, and 11 bases separated the two germline ends. CDR1 is DFQATT and CDR2 is SNEGSKA in the germline V gene (reference sequence). This chain's CDR3 is CSTRGGYNEQFF. CDR3 DNA sequence: TGCAGTACAAGAGGGGGCTACAATGAGCAGTTCTTC.

The chain recombines TRBV4-2 with TRBJ1-2; D call uncertain. Germline CDR1 LGHNA, CDR2 YNFKEQ. The CDR3 has 17 amino acids. Trimming took 0 bases from V and 6 from J, leaving 20 bases between them. This CDR3 reads CASSQDLRADAKNGYTF. CDR3 DNA: TGTGCCAGCAGCCAAGATTTAAGGGCCGACGCTAAAAATGGCTACACCTTC.

This chain joins TRBV11-3 and TRBJ2-5, with D possibly being TRBD1 or TRBD2 (5 bases each). This CDR3 has 15 residues. Germline assignment: CDR1 SGHNT and CDR2 YENEEA. Between the trimmed V and J ends, which lost 5 bases and 2 bases, there was a span of 15 bases. This CDR3 reads CASSLAGTQQETQYF. CDR3 bases: TGTGCCAGCAGCCTAGCCGGGACCCAACAAGAGACCCAGTACTTC.

The table lists this clonotype with a few counts. The rearrangement links TRBV12-3 or TRBV12-4 to TRBJ2-3; D ambiguous. CDR3 length: 14 residues. The ends were cut back, 9 bases at V and 0 bases at J, with 13 bases in the middle. The CDR3 reads CARTTAYSTDTQYF. The CDR3 nucleotides read TGTGCCAGAACTACAGCATATAGCACAGATACGCAGTATTTT.

There are a few counts of this clonotype. The chain couples TRBV12-3 or TRBV12-4 to TRBJ1-2; no clear D. Trimming left V 3 bases short and J 4 bases short, with 6 bases between. CDR3 length equals 12 residues. The CDR3 DNA reads as TGTGCCAGCAGTTTTCAGAGCTATGGCTACACCTTC. Translation: CASSFQSYGYTF.

The sample holds a few counts of this clonotype. The rearrangement links TRBV6-6 to TRBJ2-5; TRBD2 agrees at 8 bases. Losses at the gene ends were 5 bases for V and 2 bases for J; bases not matched to a gene: 7. The CDR3 has 15 residues. CDR1 and CDR2 (germline): MNHNY, SVGAGI (reference sequence). CDR3 nucleotides: TGTGCCAGCAGTGAGCGGGGGTTCTCGCAAGAGACCCAGTACTTC. Protein sequence: CASSERGFSQETQYF.

This chain uses TRBV6-5 with TRBJ1-1; perhaps TRBD1 as D (5 bases). The CDR3 contains 20 residues. Germline CDR1 is MNHEY and CDR2 is SVGAGI. V was cut by 2 bases and J by 0 bases, with 25 bases left in between. The CDR3 nucleotides read TGTGCCAGCAGTTACCTAGTGGACCACCCGACCGGGACTTTGAACACTGAAGCTTTCTTT. It translates to CASSYLVDHPTGTLNTEAFF.

The V and J genes are TRBV5-5 and TRBJ1-1; maybe TRBD1 (5 bases). CDR1 is SGHKS and CDR2 is YYEKEE in the germline V gene (reference sequence). The CDR3 consists of 14 residues. Trimming left V 3 bases short and J 1 base short, with 10 bases between. CDR3 loop: CASSSGHPNTEAFF. The CDR3 bases are TGTGCCAGCAGCTCCGGACACCCGAACACTGAAGCTTTCTTT.

This clonotype was counted between two and nine times. The chain combines TRBV20-1 with TRBJ2-7; D is unresolved. This CDR3 spans 13 amino acids. In germline, CDR1 is DFQATT, CDR2 SNEGSKA (reference sequence). Trimming took 2 bases from V and 0 from J, leaving 8 bases between them. CDR3 protein: CSARMTSSYEQYF. CDR3 sequence (DNA): TGCAGTGCTAGAATGACCAGCTCCTACGAGCAGTACTTC.

The chain is built from TRBV20-1 and TRBJ1-2; D perhaps matches TRBD1 (6 bases). The germline V gene encodes CDR1 DFQATT and CDR2 SNEGSKA (reference sequence). The CDR3 is made up of 13 amino acids. V lost 6 bases and J 8 bases, leaving 19 bases between the germline ends. CDR3 coding DNA: TGCAGTGCCCCGTCGGGGGGACATAGAGGCTACACCTTC. This translates into CSAPSGGHRGYTF.

The J gene is TRBJ2-1, the V gene TRBV27; TRBD2 aligns across 15 bases. Per germline, CDR1 MNHEY and CDR2 SMNVEV (reference sequence). The junction had 11 bases not matched to a gene; V was cut back by 2 bases and J by 0 bases. This CDR3 region has 21 residues. Written as DNA, the CDR3 is TGTGCCAGCAGTTTACCAGGACTAGCGGGGGGGCCTAGGGGCTCCTACAATGAGCAGTTCTTC. Translation: CASSLPGLAGGPRGSYNEQFF.

This clonotype appeared a few times. This rearrangement joins TRBV12-3 or TRBV12-4 to TRBJ1-6; D may be TRBD1 (5 bases). This CDR3 is 13 amino acids long. The V and J ends lost 6 bases and 6 bases respectively, with 9 bases between them. The CDR3 sequence is CASSTGSNSPLHF. The CDR3 coding sequence is TGTGCCAGCAGCACAGGCTCTAATTCACCCCTCCACTTT.

The rearrangement links TRBV5-1 to TRBJ2-2; 9 positions match TRBD1. This CDR3 is built from 18 residues. The V gene end was trimmed by 4 bases and the J gene end by 5 bases; junction bases not matched to a gene: 15. Germline CDR1 is SGHRS and CDR2 is YFSETQ. CDR3 region: CASSLSSPGQGRTGELFF. CDR3 sequence (DNA): TGCGCCAGCAGCCTCTCGTCACCGGGACAGGGCCGGACCGGGGAGCTGTTTTTT.

DNA for the CDR3: TGTGCCAGCAGTCCAGGGAGTATCGAGCAGTTCTTC. Translation gives CASSPGSIEQFF. The J gene is TRBJ2-1, the V gene TRBV27; tentatively, D is TRBD1 or TRBD2 (5 bases each). The CDR3 is 12 amino acids. V lost 5 bases, J lost 10 bases, and 12 bases lay in between. CDR1 and CDR2 from the germline V gene are MNHEY and SMNVEV (reference sequence).